Listed below are T cell receptor beta chains from one sample, sequenced in a study of graft-versus-host responses after intestinal transplantation. Libraries were prepared by immunoSEQ multiplex PCR; TCRdb keeps only in-frame clonotypes and omits some of them. The sample carries around 97,000 clones, just over 90% recorded once. These receptors have no identified antigens. The material was unstimulated CD8+ T cells sorted from spleen or lymph node cells, obtained before intestinal transplant. These receptor sequences come from a human donor who received an intestinal transplant. CDR3s include the opening cysteine and the closing phenylalanine or tryptophan. D genes are given only for firm matches. A clone size is listed for some rows: how often the clone was seen (once, few, many), or a class if it is expanded.

v_call: TRBV4-1
j_call: TRBJ2-7
cdr3_length: 13
d_call: .
clone_size: few
cdr3_nt: TGCGCCAGCAGCCAAGATAGAGGGTACGAGCAGTACTTC
cdr3_aa: CASSQDRGYEQYF

v_call: TRBV28
j_call: TRBJ1-2
cdr3_length: 13
d_call: .
clone_size: .
cdr3_nt: TGTGCCAGCAGTCCTCGGGGGGCGGTTGGCTACACCTTC
cdr3_aa: CASSPRGAVGYTF

v_call: TRBV9
j_call: TRBJ2-1
cdr3_length: 19
d_call: TRBD2
clone_size: .
cdr3_nt: TGTGCCAGCAGCCGCTATGGGGCTAGCGGGGGGAGCTCCTACAATGAGCAGTTCTTC
cdr3_aa: CASSRYGASGGSSYNEQFF

v_call: TRBV13
j_call: TRBJ1-2
cdr3_length: 15
d_call: TRBD1
clone_size: once
cdr3_nt: TGTGCCAGCAGACCTCAGACAGGGTCTAACTATGGCTACACCTTC
cdr3_aa: CASRPQTGSNYGYTF

v_call: TRBV7-6
j_call: TRBJ2-7
cdr3_length: 15
d_call: .
clone_size: .
cdr3_nt: TGTGCCAGCAGCTTAGGATACAGGAGTCGCTACGAGCAGTACTTC
cdr3_aa: CASSLGYRSRYEQYF

v_call: TRBV6-5
j_call: TRBJ1-5
cdr3_length: 13
d_call: .
clone_size: .
cdr3_nt: TGTGCCAGCAGTTACAGGGGCAATCAGCCCCAGCATTTT
cdr3_aa: CASSYRGNQPQHF

v_call: TRBV7-9
j_call: TRBJ2-1
cdr3_length: 14
d_call: TRBD1
clone_size: once
cdr3_nt: TGTGCCAGCAGCACCGGACAGGGAATAGGTGAGCAGTTCTTC
cdr3_aa: CASSTGQGIGEQFF

v_call: TRBV5-1
j_call: TRBJ2-1
cdr3_length: 15
d_call: .
clone_size: .
cdr3_nt: TGCGCCAGCAGCTTGGGCGGGTCCGATTGGTATGAGCAGTTCTTC
cdr3_aa: CASSLGGSDWYEQFF

v_call: TRBV10-2
j_call: TRBJ1-6
cdr3_length: 16
d_call: TRBD1
clone_size: .
cdr3_nt: TGCGCCAGCAGCGGACAGGGACAGAGCTATAATTCACCCCTCCACTTT
cdr3_aa: CASSGQGQSYNSPLHF

v_call: TRBV5-4
j_call: TRBJ2-7
cdr3_length: 17
d_call: TRBD2
clone_size: .
cdr3_nt: TGTGCATCTATTACAGGGACTAGCGGGAGGTTCTCCTACGAGCAGTACTTC
cdr3_aa: CASITGTSGRFSYEQYF

v_call: TRBV2
j_call: TRBJ2-5
cdr3_length: 15
d_call: .
clone_size: .
cdr3_nt: TGTGCCAGCAGTGAATCTTTACTGTTCCAAGAGACCCAGTACTTC
cdr3_aa: CASSESLLFQETQYF

v_call: TRBV5-1
j_call: TRBJ2-2
cdr3_length: 14
d_call: .
clone_size: .
cdr3_nt: TGCGCCAGCAGCGAATCCAGGGTTACCGGGGAGCTGTTTTTT
cdr3_aa: CASSESRVTGELFF

v_call: TRBV6-5
j_call: TRBJ2-7
cdr3_length: 14
d_call: .
clone_size: .
cdr3_nt: TGTGCCAGCAGTTACTTGGGGGAGTGGGACGAGCAGTACTTC
cdr3_aa: CASSYLGEWDEQYF

v_call: TRBV11-1
j_call: TRBJ2-5
cdr3_length: 16
d_call: .
clone_size: .
cdr3_nt: TGTGCCAGCAGCCTGGGGACCAGTGAGTACCAAGAGACCCAGTACTTC
cdr3_aa: CASSLGTSEYQETQYF

v_call: TRBV27
j_call: TRBJ1-5
cdr3_length: 15
d_call: TRBD1
clone_size: .
cdr3_nt: TGTGCCAGCAGTTTGGGGACAGGGTCCAATCAGCCCCAGCATTTT
cdr3_aa: CASSLGTGSNQPQHF

v_call: TRBV7-3
j_call: TRBJ2-7
cdr3_length: 17
d_call: .
clone_size: once
cdr3_nt: TGTGCCAGCAGCTCACCCCCTGGAATAGGTAGGCCATACGAGCAGTACTTC
cdr3_aa: CASSSPPGIGRPYEQYF

v_call: TRBV19
j_call: TRBJ1-1
cdr3_length: 13
d_call: .
clone_size: .
cdr3_nt: TGTGCCAGTAGTACCCGGACACCTCCTGAAGCTTTCTTT
cdr3_aa: CASSTRTPPEAFF

v_call: TRBV10-3
j_call: TRBJ1-6
cdr3_length: 19
d_call: .
clone_size: once
cdr3_nt: TGTGCCATCAGTGAGTCGTCGGGGAAACTTACAAAATTAAATTCACCCCTCCACTTT
cdr3_aa: CAISESSGKLTKLNSPLHF

v_call: TRBV7-4
j_call: TRBJ2-1
cdr3_length: 15
d_call: .
clone_size: .
cdr3_nt: TGTGCCAGCAGCCTCACGGGGGTTACCTACAATGAGCAGTTCTTC
cdr3_aa: CASSLTGVTYNEQFF

v_call: TRBV6-7
j_call: TRBJ1-1
cdr3_length: 14
d_call: TRBD1
clone_size: few
cdr3_nt: TGTGCCAGCAGTTACAGCCAGGGGGAAACTGAAGCTTTCTTT
cdr3_aa: CASSYSQGETEAFF

v_call: TRBV7-9
j_call: TRBJ2-7
cdr3_length: 14
d_call: .
clone_size: .
cdr3_nt: TGTGCCAGCAGCTCCCTTCTCCACAACTACGAGCAGTACTTC
cdr3_aa: CASSSLLHNYEQYF

v_call: TRBV7-9
j_call: TRBJ1-1
cdr3_length: 13
d_call: TRBD1
clone_size: .
cdr3_nt: TGTGCCAGCAGCGGCCAGGGGGACACTGAAGCTTTCTTT
cdr3_aa: CASSGQGDTEAFF

v_call: TRBV9
j_call: TRBJ2-4
cdr3_length: 15
d_call: .
clone_size: .
cdr3_nt: TGTGCCAGCAGCGTAGGGTTGGGTGGGAGGAACATTCAGTACTTC
cdr3_aa: CASSVGLGGRNIQYF

v_call: TRBV5-4
j_call: TRBJ2-1
cdr3_length: 16
d_call: TRBD2
clone_size: .
cdr3_nt: TGTGCCAGCAGCTTGCCTAGCGGAGCGAACTACAATGAGCAGTTCTTC
cdr3_aa: CASSLPSGANYNEQFF

v_call: TRBV11-2
j_call: TRBJ2-1
cdr3_length: 13
d_call: .
clone_size: .
cdr3_nt: TGTGCCAGCAGCTTAGAATCAAACAATGAGCAGTTCTTC
cdr3_aa: CASSLESNNEQFF

v_call: TRBV10-3
j_call: TRBJ2-7
cdr3_length: 14
d_call: .
clone_size: .
cdr3_nt: TGTGCCATCAGTGACCTCCGGTTCTCATACGAGCAGTACTTC
cdr3_aa: CAISDLRFSYEQYF

v_call: TRBV25-1
j_call: TRBJ1-4
cdr3_length: 13
d_call: .
clone_size: .
cdr3_nt: TGTGCCAGCAGATCCCTGGGGGATGAAAAACTGTTTTTT
cdr3_aa: CASRSLGDEKLFF

v_call: TRBV27
j_call: TRBJ1-1
cdr3_length: 14
d_call: .
clone_size: .
cdr3_nt: TGTGCCAGCAGTTATCAGGGCGACAACACTGAAGCTTTCTTT
cdr3_aa: CASSYQGDNTEAFF

v_call: TRBV18
j_call: TRBJ2-5
cdr3_length: 15
d_call: .
clone_size: once
cdr3_nt: TGTGCCAGCTCACCGGGGAACAGGGTTGGAGAGACCCAGTACTTC
cdr3_aa: CASSPGNRVGETQYF

v_call: TRBV11-2
j_call: TRBJ2-7
cdr3_length: 16
d_call: .
clone_size: .
cdr3_nt: TGTGCCAGCAGCTCCTTACCCGCAGAGGCACGCTACGAGCAGTACTTC
cdr3_aa: CASSSLPAEARYEQYF

v_call: TRBV4-1
j_call: TRBJ1-5
cdr3_length: 14
d_call: TRBD1
clone_size: once
cdr3_nt: TGCGCCAGCAGCCACAACAGGGGACAACAGCCCCAGCATTTT
cdr3_aa: CASSHNRGQQPQHF

v_call: TRBV7-2
j_call: TRBJ2-7
cdr3_length: 13
d_call: .
clone_size: .
cdr3_nt: TGTGCCAGCAGCTTATCGGGCAAGGACGAGCAGTACTTC
cdr3_aa: CASSLSGKDEQYF

v_call: TRBV21-1
j_call: TRBJ1-1
cdr3_length: 15
d_call: .
clone_size: .
cdr3_nt: TGTGCCAGCAGCGCCAACCCGGACAGGGAGACTGAAGCTTTCTTT
cdr3_aa: CASSANPDRETEAFF

v_call: TRBV7-3
j_call: TRBJ1-1
cdr3_length: 14
d_call: .
clone_size: .
cdr3_nt: TGTGCCAGCAGCCTAAGGGGGGATCAGACCGAAGCTTTCTTT
cdr3_aa: CASSLRGDQTEAFF

v_call: TRBV6-4
j_call: TRBJ1-6
cdr3_length: 13
d_call: .
clone_size: few
cdr3_nt: TGTGCCAGCAGTGAAGGGGATAATTCACCCCTCCACTTT
cdr3_aa: CASSEGDNSPLHF

v_call: TRBV7-6
j_call: TRBJ2-7
cdr3_length: 16
d_call: .
clone_size: .
cdr3_nt: TGTGCCAGCAGCTCAACCACTACATCAACAGCCTACGAGCAGTACTTC
cdr3_aa: CASSSTTTSTAYEQYF

v_call: TRBV7-9
j_call: TRBJ2-5
cdr3_length: 16
d_call: TRBD2
clone_size: .
cdr3_nt: TGTGCCAGCAGCTTAGCGGGTAGCGGGGGACAAGAGACCCAGTACTTC
cdr3_aa: CASSLAGSGGQETQYF

v_call: TRBV11-3
j_call: TRBJ2-5
cdr3_length: 15
d_call: .
clone_size: .
cdr3_nt: TGTGCCAGCAGCTTGTACGGGACTCCCAAGGAGACCCAGTACTTC
cdr3_aa: CASSLYGTPKETQYF

v_call: TRBV7-6
j_call: TRBJ2-5
cdr3_length: 16
d_call: TRBD2
clone_size: .
cdr3_nt: TGTGCCAGCAGCTTAGAGGCGGGGGGCCTATGGGAGACCCAATACTTC
cdr3_aa: CASSLEAGGLWETQYF

v_call: TRBV27
j_call: TRBJ1-2
cdr3_length: 14
d_call: .
clone_size: .
cdr3_nt: TGTGCCAGCAGTTTGCTAGGGCAGGACTATGGCTACACCTTC
cdr3_aa: CASSLLGQDYGYTF

v_call: TRBV5-5
j_call: TRBJ1-2
cdr3_length: 15
d_call: .
clone_size: few
cdr3_nt: TGTGCCAGCAGCTTGTACGCCTTCGAGAACTATGGCTACACCTTC
cdr3_aa: CASSLYAFENYGYTF

v_call: TRBV5-6
j_call: TRBJ2-3
cdr3_length: 15
d_call: .
clone_size: .
cdr3_nt: TGTGCCAGCAGCTTGGAGGGGGGTTCCACAGATACGCAGTATTTT
cdr3_aa: CASSLEGGSTDTQYF

v_call: TRBV7-3
j_call: TRBJ2-3
cdr3_length: 16
d_call: TRBD2
clone_size: .
cdr3_nt: TGTGCCAGCAGCTTAATTGGTAGCGGGAGCACAGATACGCAGTATTTT
cdr3_aa: CASSLIGSGSTDTQYF

v_call: TRBV7-9
j_call: TRBJ2-3
cdr3_length: 17
d_call: .
clone_size: .
cdr3_nt: TGTGCCGGCCTAGGCCCACACGGCAGTAGATTCACAGATACGCAGTATTTT
cdr3_aa: CAGLGPHGSRFTDTQYF

v_call: TRBV28
j_call: TRBJ2-7
cdr3_length: 14
d_call: TRBD2
clone_size: .
cdr3_nt: TGTGCCAGCAGTGGACTAGCGGGAGCATTCGAGCAGTACTTC
cdr3_aa: CASSGLAGAFEQYF

v_call: TRBV11-2
j_call: TRBJ2-1
cdr3_length: 15
d_call: .
clone_size: .
cdr3_nt: TGTGCCAGCAGCCAACTTACATCATCCTACAATGAGCAGTTCTTC
cdr3_aa: CASSQLTSSYNEQFF